A single sample gave rise to the 25 T cell receptor beta chains below, sequenced in a study of T cells in Graves' hyperthyroidism and ophthalmopathy. Authors of the study amplified TCR beta CDR3 regions from RNA transcripts. First-round RT-PCR with HTBI primers amplified the TCR CDR3 region. MiXCR, run by TCRdb on the multiplex PCR reads, gives a single entry per CDR3 protein. The profile shows approximately 210,000 distinct CDR3 sequences, approximately 17% of them singletons. What was sequenced was blood. The receptor source for this set is a man between 50 and 59 years old with Graves' hyperthyroidism.

This chain joins TRBV20-1 and TRBJ2-5; D tentatively reads TRBD1 or TRBD2 (5 bases each). This CDR3 spans 12 amino acids. Per germline, CDR1 DFQATT and CDR2 SNEGSKA (reference sequence). V lost 1 base, J lost 12 bases, and 15 bases lay in between. The CDR3 loop reads CSARGGFGAEYF. The CDR3 DNA reads TGCAGTGCTAGAGGGGGGTTTGGAGCGGAGTACTTC.

At least ten counts were recorded for this clonotype. At one boundary the junction diverges from the germline segment, which might be a read error. The V call is TRBV13, the J call TRBJ1-6; D is possibly TRBD1 (5 bases). Germline V gene data show CDR1 as PRHDT and CDR2 as FYEKMQ (reference sequence). The CDR3 contains 14 residues. CDR3 sequence reads: CASSSRDYDSPLHF. The CDR3 DNA reads as TGTGCCAGCAGCTCCCGGGACTATGATTCACCCCTCCACTTT.

This clonotype occurred many times. CDR3 DNA sequence: TGTGCCAGCTCACCGCCGGGGTTCTCCTACGAGCAGTACTTC. Translation gives CASSPPGFSYEQYF. This chain links TRBV18 with TRBJ2-7; D might be TRBD2 (5 bases). V lost 3 bases and J lost 0, with 9 bases in between. The CDR3 runs to 14 residues. CDR1 is KGHSH, CDR2 LQKENI, per germline.

This clonotype was observed many times. V is TRBV6-5 and J is TRBJ2-1; tentative D call: TRBD1 (5 bases). Trimming cost V 0 bases and J 2 bases, with 11 bases left between them. CDR1 is MNHEY, CDR2 SVGAGI, per germline. CDR3 size: 16 residues. The CDR3 coding sequence is TGTGCCAGCAGTTACTCGTTAGTACAGGCCTACAATGAGCAGTTCTTC. Amino acids: CASSYSLVQAYNEQFF.

The genes are TRBV19 and TRBJ2-2; 12 nucleotides agree with TRBD2. Germline CDR1 LNHDA, CDR2 SQIVND (reference sequence). The trim removed 6 bases at V and 4 bases at J, leaving 9 bases unmatched. The CDR3 consists of 17 residues. CDR3: CASSLLRTSGTTGELFF. CDR3 DNA: TGTGCCAGTAGCCTCCTTAGGACTAGCGGGACCACCGGGGAGCTGTTTTTT.

The chain joins TRBV29-1 to TRBJ2-7; 7 bases agree with TRBD1. From germline, CDR1 is SQVTM and CDR2 ANQGSEA. The CDR3 is 15 amino acids. Losses at the gene ends were 2 bases for V and 0 bases for J; bases not matched to a gene: 7. CDR3 in amino acids: CSVEHRQGNSYEQYF. In nucleotides, the CDR3 is TGCAGCGTTGAACACCGACAGGGCAACTCCTACGAGCAGTACTTC.

This clonotype was observed a handful of times. The chain is built from TRBV5-1 and TRBJ2-1; unclear D gene. V dropped 4 bases and J dropped 5 bases, with 7 bases sitting between them. There are 12 residues in the CDR3. Germline V CDR1 and CDR2: SGHRS, YFSETQ. As DNA, the CDR3 is TGCGCCAGCAGCCGCAGGAACAATGAGCAGTTCTTC. Residues: CASSRRNNEQFF.

This clonotype occurred many times. This chain uses TRBV2 with TRBJ2-7; 7 positions agree with TRBD1. V shed 6 bases, J shed 0 bases, and the junction held 5 bases outside the gene matches. The germline V gene encodes CDR1 SNHLY and CDR2 FYNNEI. The CDR3 has 14 residues. The CDR3 DNA follows: TGTGCCAGCAGGTTCAGGGGGAGCTCCTACGAGCAGTACTTC. Amino acids: CASRFRGSSYEQYF.

As to this clonotype: One end of the junction varies from germline; a read error may be responsible. The V and J genes are TRBV6-1 and TRBJ2-3; D is unclear. CDR1 is MNHNS and CDR2 is SASEGT in the germline V gene. The CDR3 sequence is 13 residues long. Written as DNA, the CDR3 is TGTGTCAGCATCTCGCCAGCTGGAGATACGCAGTATTTT. This translates into CVSISPAGDTQYF.

In this sample, this clonotype turned up many times. The chain links TRBV6-5 to TRBJ2-5; 8 bases are a match to TRBD1. The CDR3 is 15 amino acids. The germline V gene has CDR1 MNHEY and CDR2 SVGAGI. V dropped 2 bases and J dropped 3; count of bases not matched to a gene: 5. This CDR3 reads CASSYLRGREETQYF. In nucleotides, the CDR3 is TGTGCCAGCAGTTACCTCAGGGGGCGGGAAGAGACCCAGTACTTC.

This chain links TRBV9 with TRBJ1-4; D gene unclear. This CDR3 region has 13 residues. The germline V gene has CDR1 SGDLS and CDR2 YYNGEE. The V and J ends lost 4 bases and 7 bases respectively, with 11 bases between them. The CDR3, as DNA: TGTGCCAGCAGCCCCCGGGATACTGAAAAACTGTTTTTT. It is translated as CASSPRDTEKLFF.

V is TRBV5-6 and J is TRBJ2-5; 8 nucleotides agree with TRBD2. Trimming removed 3 bases from V and 4 bases from J; junction bases left unmatched: 2. The CDR3 spans 13 residues. Germline V gene data show CDR1 as SGHDT and CDR2 as YYEEEE. CDR3 sequence reads: CASSSRGGETQYF. Here the CDR3 DNA reads TGTGCCAGCAGCTCTCGGGGGGGAGAGACCCAGTACTTC.

The chain links TRBV6-2 or TRBV6-3 to TRBJ2-7; TRBD2 agrees at 7 bases. From germline, CDR1 is MNHEY and CDR2 SVGEGT. V gave up 8 bases and J gave up 0 bases; unmatched junction bases: 4. The CDR3 consists of 13 residues. DNA for the CDR3: TGTGCCAGCCTCGGGAGGCGCTCCTACGAGCAGTACTTC. Translating gives CASLGRRSYEQYF.

This clonotype was seen many times. The chain links TRBV11-3 to TRBJ2-5, with TRBD2 as a possible D gene (5 bases). Per the germline V gene, CDR1 is SGHNT and CDR2 is YENEEA. Deletions cut 1 base from V and 5 bases from J, with 8 bases between. The CDR3 spans 13 residues. The CDR3 DNA reads as TGTGCCAGCAGCTTAGGAGGGCGGGAGACCCAGTACTTC. Translation: CASSLGGRETQYF.

This clonotype was counted between two and nine times. The genes are TRBV6-2 or TRBV6-3 and TRBJ2-2; possibly TRBD2 for D (6 bases). CDR3 size: 15 residues. Germline values: CDR1 MNHEY, CDR2 SVGEGT. The V end lost 2 bases, the J end lost 4 bases, and 11 bases lay between the germline ends. The CDR3 sequence is CASSYGGDLTGELFF. CDR3 bases: TGTGCCAGCAGTTACGGCGGGGACCTCACCGGGGAGCTGTTTTTT.

This sequence joins TRBV7-9 and TRBJ2-5; D remains ambiguous. Germline CDR1 is SEHNR and CDR2 is FQNEAQ (reference sequence). The CDR3 has 14 amino acids. The V and J ends lost 6 bases and 5 bases respectively, with 16 bases between them. CDR3 loop: CASSGWAGLETQYF. The CDR3 coding sequence is TGTGCCAGCAGTGGTTGGGCAGGTCTGGAGACCCAGTACTTC.

This clonotype came up many times. The CDR3 loop is CASRPGTSGNEQFF. The CDR3 DNA reads as TGTGCCAGCAGACCCGGGACTAGTGGCAATGAGCAGTTCTTC. This chain connects TRBV7-9 to TRBJ2-1; 8 bases match TRBD2. The CDR3 totals 14 residues. J lost 6 bases, V lost 6 bases, and 7 bases had no gene match. Looked up from germline, CDR1 is SEHNR and CDR2 is FQNEAQ (reference sequence).

This clonotype was observed many times. The gene calls are TRBV11-1 and TRBJ2-3; D is ambiguous. The CDR3 is made up of 12 amino acids. Trimming removed 5 bases at V and 2 bases at J, with 5 bases between. CDR1 SGHAT and CDR2 FQDESV come from the germline V gene (reference sequence). CDR3 loop: CASSPPTDTQYF. The CDR3 region has the DNA TGTGCCAGCAGCCCTCCCACAGATACGCAGTATTTT.

V is TRBV3-1 and J is TRBJ2-5, with D perhaps TRBD1 (5 bases). The CDR3 totals 15 residues. Germline values: CDR1 LGHDT, CDR2 YNNKEL (reference sequence). The V end was cut by 0 bases, the J end by 1 base, with 9 bases between. The CDR3 sequence is CASSQDAGSQETQYF. CDR3 in DNA: TGTGCCAGCAGCCAAGACGCAGGGTCCCAAGAGACCCAGTACTTC.

This clonotype was recorded at least ten times. The rearrangement uses TRBV10-1 and TRBJ2-5, with unresolved D. The CDR3 extends over 10 amino acids. Per the germline V gene, CDR1 is WNHNN and CDR2 is SYGVQD (reference sequence). V was pared by 6 bases and J by 3 bases, with 2 bases between. This CDR3 reads CASREETQYF. In DNA form, the CDR3 reads TGCGCCAGCAGGGAAGAGACCCAGTACTTC.

CDR3 residues: CASSEYGSGRTPKETQYF. CDR3 nucleotides: TGTGCCAGCAGTGAATATGGGTCGGGAAGGACGCCAAAAGAGACCCAGTACTTC. The rearrangement joins TRBV25-1 to TRBJ2-5; the D gene is possibly TRBD2 (5 bases). V lost 0 bases and J lost 3, with 20 bases in between. Germline loops: CDR1 MGHDK, CDR2 SYGVNS. The CDR3 runs to 18 residues.

The rearrangement joins TRBV27 to TRBJ2-3; TRBD2 aligns across 9 bases. V was clipped by 2 bases and J by 2 bases; unmatched bases: 5. Germline lookup yields CDR1 MNHEY and CDR2 SMNVEV (reference sequence). The CDR3 has 16 residues. This CDR3 reads CASSLVAGASTDTQYF. CDR3 sequence (DNA): TGTGCCAGCAGTTTAGTAGCGGGAGCGTCCACAGATACGCAGTATTTT.

This clonotype was recorded at least ten times. The rearrangement uses TRBV27 and TRBJ1-1; no clear D. The CDR3 runs 13 residues. Trimming stripped 5 bases from V and 3 bases from J, with 10 bases between. Germline V CDR1 and CDR2: MNHEY, SMNVEV (reference sequence). CDR3 in amino acids: CASSLNIDTEAFF. CDR3 DNA: TGTGCCAGCAGTCTAAACATAGACACTGAAGCTTTCTTT.

This clonotype was picked up many times. The rearrangement links TRBV12-5 to TRBJ2-5, with 8 bases matching TRBD2. In germline, CDR1 is LGHNT, CDR2 FRNRAP. The V and J ends lost 5 bases and 4 bases, in that order; junction bases with no gene match: 9. The CDR3 covers 15 residues. The CDR3 protein is CASGTHLREGETQYF. The CDR3 nucleotides are TGTGCTAGTGGTACCCACCTCCGGGAGGGAGAGACCCAGTACTTC.

V gene TRBV6-1 combines with J gene TRBJ2-5; the D gene is possibly TRBD2 (7 bases). The CDR3 contains 13 residues. CDR1 is MNHNS and CDR2 is SASEGT in the germline V gene. Trimming removed 11 bases from V and 3 bases from J, with 16 bases in between. CDR3 DNA sequence: TGTGCCGAGGGGGGGGCAGCGGAAGAGACCCAGTACTTC. Translated: CAEGGAAEETQYF.